The 13 T cell receptor beta chains below were found in one sample sequenced in a study of CD8+ T cells in alopecia areata. Following RNA extraction, reverse transcription yielded cDNA that acted as the sequencing template. TCRdb keeps only in-frame clones here, not all; method: immunoSEQ multiplex PCR. The sample comprises more than 95,000 clones, about 60% of which are singletons, and about 3% rests with the top ten. Sequencing input: CD4+ T cells sorted from blood. Every receptor here comes from a human donor in good health.

The rearrangement links TRBV6-5 to TRBJ2-2; 7 bases fit TRBD1. After removal of 1 base from V and 5 bases from J, the junction contained 1 base not matched to a gene. The CDR3 runs to 14 residues. In germline, CDR1 is MNHEY, CDR2 SVGAGI. This chain's CDR3 is CASSYYRGTGELFF. The CDR3 nucleotides read TGTGCCAGCAGTTACTACAGGGGAACCGGGGAGCTGTTTTTT.

CDR3 protein: CASTRAGKGETQYF. CDR3 nucleotides: TGTGCCAGTACGAGAGCGGGGAAAGGCGAGACCCAGTACTTC. This chain connects TRBV11-1 to TRBJ2-5; 7 nucleotides match TRBD2. Germline V lookup: CDR1 SGHAT, CDR2 FQDESV (reference sequence). With V trimmed by 9 bases and J by 5 bases, 12 bases remained unmatched. The CDR3 contains 14 residues. Variable domain in full (rest from reference TRBV11-1 and TRBJ2-5): EAEVAQSPRYKITEKSQAVAFWCDPISGHATLYWYRQILGQGPELLVQFQDESVVDDSQLPKDRFSAERLKGVDSTLKIQPAELGDSAMYLCASTRAGKGETQYFGPGTRLLVL.

The chain recombines TRBV5-1 with TRBJ2-5, with D hard to call. The V gene's germline CDR1 is SGHRS and CDR2 YFSETQ. This CDR3 has 14 amino acids. The germline V and J ends were trimmed by 0 bases and 5 bases, with 11 bases remaining between them. The CDR3 sequence is CASSLAGKGETQYF. The CDR3 DNA is TGCGCCAGCAGCTTGGCCGGAAAGGGCGAGACCCAGTACTTC.

The chain links TRBV30 to TRBJ2-2, with TRBD2 as a possible D gene (5 bases). This CDR3 has 13 amino acids. Germline assignment: CDR1 GTSNPN and CDR2 SVGIG (reference sequence). The V gene lost 3 bases and the J gene lost 6 bases, with 11 bases spanning the gap. The CDR3 is CAWRLDSPGELFF. The CDR3, as DNA: TGTGCCTGGAGGCTGGACTCGCCCGGGGAGCTGTTTTTT.

J is TRBJ2-3 and V is TRBV5-6, with D perhaps matching TRBD1 or TRBD2 (6 bases each). Germline V CDR1 and CDR2: SGHDT, YYEEEE. V lost 4 bases, J lost 0 bases, and 21 bases lay in between. The CDR3 extends over 18 amino acids. This CDR3 is CASSGGGYLQASTDTQYF. CDR3 nucleotides: TGTGCCAGCAGCGGAGGGGGGTACCTCCAGGCGAGCACAGATACGCAGTATTTT. The whole variable domain, filled in from reference TRBV5-6 and TRBJ2-3, reads DAGVTQSPTHLIKTRGQQVTLRCSPKSGHDTVSWYQQALGQGPQFIFQYYEEEERQRGNFPDRFSGHQFPNYSSELNVNALLLGDSALYLCASSGGGYLQASTDTQYFGPGTRLTVL.

By share, this clone ranks as medium-sized (0.01 to 0.1%). V and J are TRBV5-4 and TRBJ2-7; 7 bases are shared with TRBD2. CDR1 and CDR2 from the germline V gene are SGHNT and YYREEE (reference sequence). The CDR3 loop spans 15 amino acids. V dropped 0 bases and J dropped 2; count of bases not matched to a gene: 5. The CDR3 here is CASSLGAAGTYEQYF. CDR3 in DNA: TGTGCCAGCAGCTTGGGGGCAGCGGGGACCTACGAGCAGTACTTC.

V usage is TRBV9 and J usage is TRBJ2-7; tentative D call: TRBD2 (5 bases). This CDR3 has 13 residues. Germline CDR1 and CDR2: SGDLS and YYNGEE. Deletions cut 0 bases from V and 7 bases from J, with 11 bases between. In nucleotides, the CDR3 is TGTGCCAGCAGCGTAGACGGGATAGGGGAGCAGTACTTC. It is translated as CASSVDGIGEQYF.

The genes are TRBV30 and TRBJ2-5, with 7 bases matching TRBD1. Matching the DNA end better, TRBJ2-7 makes the J call doubtful. CDR1 GTSNPN and CDR2 SVGIG come from the germline V gene (reference sequence). This CDR3 has 13 amino acids. The CDR3 reads CAWRKGTDREQYF. CDR3 nucleotides: TGTGCCTGGAGAAAGGGGACAGACCGCGAGCAGTACTTC.

This clone was seen more than once but under ten times. DNA of the CDR3: TGTGCCAGCAGTCCCGAACAGGGAGGGAGCTATGGCTACACCTTC. This translates into CASSPEQGGSYGYTF. J is TRBJ1-2 and V is TRBV27; D possibly corresponds to TRBD1 (6 bases). Germline V gives CDR1 MNHEY, CDR2 SMNVEV (reference sequence). V lost 5 bases, J lost 4 bases, and 17 bases lay in between. The CDR3 extends over 15 amino acids.

Concerning this clone: Other DNA sequences in the sample encode the same CDR3. The rearrangement joins TRBV7-9 to TRBJ1-5; D not certain. There are 13 residues in the CDR3. V lost 4 bases, J lost 7 bases, and 11 bases lay in between. Germline CDR1 and CDR2: SEHNR and FQNEAQ (reference sequence). CDR3: CASSSVGNQPQHF. The DNA of the CDR3 is TGTGCCAGCAGCTCAGTGGGGAACCAGCCCCAGCATTTT.

This chain links TRBV29-1 with TRBJ1-1; a possible D gene is TRBD1 (5 bases). The CDR3 extends over 13 amino acids. V was pared by 7 bases and J by 5 bases, with 17 bases between. The V gene's germline CDR1 is SQVTM and CDR2 ANQGSEA. The CDR3 loop reads CSAPPGWGTEAFF. For the CDR3, the DNA is TGCAGCGCTCCCCCAGGTTGGGGGACTGAAGCTTTCTTT.

The chain uses TRBV18 and TRBJ2-7; no clear D. The CDR3 covers 13 residues. V lost 0 bases and J lost 3, with 6 bases in between. The germline CDR1 and CDR2 sequences are KGHSH and LQKENI. The DNA for the CDR3 is TGTGCCAGCTCACCACCAGTTAACTACGAGCAGTACTTC. Protein sequence: CASSPPVNYEQYF.

The chain recombines TRBV11-2 with TRBJ2-3, with 8 bases matching TRBD2. Germline assignment: CDR1 SGHAT and CDR2 FQNNGV. The V segment lost 5 bases and the J segment 5 bases; nucleotides outside the gene matches: 12. This CDR3 region has 16 residues. CDR3 nucleotides: TGTGCCAGCAGCCGATTACCGGGGGGGCCTGGAGATACGCAGTATTTT. Translated, it gives CASSRLPGGPGDTQYF. Combining the CDR3 with reference TRBV11-2 and TRBJ2-3 gives the whole variable domain EAGVAQSPRYKIIEKRQSVAFWCNPISGHATLYWYQQILGQGPKLLIQFQNNGVVDDSQLPKDRFSAERLKGVDSTLKIQPAKLEDSAVYLCASSRLPGGPGDTQYFGPGTRLTVL.